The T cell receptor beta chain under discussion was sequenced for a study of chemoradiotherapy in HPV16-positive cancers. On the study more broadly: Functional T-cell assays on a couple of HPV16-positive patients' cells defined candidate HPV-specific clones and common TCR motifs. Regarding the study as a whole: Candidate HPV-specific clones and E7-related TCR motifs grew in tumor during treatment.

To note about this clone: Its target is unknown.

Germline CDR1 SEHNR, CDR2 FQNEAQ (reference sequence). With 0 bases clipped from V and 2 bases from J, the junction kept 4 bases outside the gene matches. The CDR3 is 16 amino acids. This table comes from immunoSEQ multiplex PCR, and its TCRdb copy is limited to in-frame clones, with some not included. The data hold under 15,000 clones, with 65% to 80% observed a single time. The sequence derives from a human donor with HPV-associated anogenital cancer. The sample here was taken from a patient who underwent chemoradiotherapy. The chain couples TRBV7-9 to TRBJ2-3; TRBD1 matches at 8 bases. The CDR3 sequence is CASSLADREVTDTQYF. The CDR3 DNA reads TGTGCCAGCAGCTTAGCGGACAGGGAAGTCACAGATACGCAGTATTTT.